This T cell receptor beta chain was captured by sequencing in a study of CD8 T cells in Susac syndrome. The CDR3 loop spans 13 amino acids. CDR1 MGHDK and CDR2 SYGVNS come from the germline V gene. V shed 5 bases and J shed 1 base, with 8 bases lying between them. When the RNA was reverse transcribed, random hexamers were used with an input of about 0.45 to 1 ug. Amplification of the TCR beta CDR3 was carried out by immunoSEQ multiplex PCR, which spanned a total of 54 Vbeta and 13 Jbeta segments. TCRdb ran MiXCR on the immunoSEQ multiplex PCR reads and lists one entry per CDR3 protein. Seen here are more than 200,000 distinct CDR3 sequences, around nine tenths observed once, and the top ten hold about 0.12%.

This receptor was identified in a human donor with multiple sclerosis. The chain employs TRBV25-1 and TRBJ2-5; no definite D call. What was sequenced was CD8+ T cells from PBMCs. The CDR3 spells CASSPRSQETQYF. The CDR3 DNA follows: TGTGCCAGCAGTCCCAGGTCCCAAGAGACCCAGTACTTC.